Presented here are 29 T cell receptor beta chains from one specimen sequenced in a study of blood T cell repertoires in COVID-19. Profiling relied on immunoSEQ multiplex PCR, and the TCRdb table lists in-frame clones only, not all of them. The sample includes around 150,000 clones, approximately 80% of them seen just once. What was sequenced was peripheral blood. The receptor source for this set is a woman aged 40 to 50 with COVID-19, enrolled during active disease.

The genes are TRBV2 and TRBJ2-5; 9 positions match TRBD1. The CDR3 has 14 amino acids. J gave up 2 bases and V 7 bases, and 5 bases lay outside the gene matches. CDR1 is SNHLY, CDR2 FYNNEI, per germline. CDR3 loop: CASKRQGVQETQYF. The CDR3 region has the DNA TGTGCCAGCAAAAGACAGGGGGTTCAAGAGACCCAGTACTTC.

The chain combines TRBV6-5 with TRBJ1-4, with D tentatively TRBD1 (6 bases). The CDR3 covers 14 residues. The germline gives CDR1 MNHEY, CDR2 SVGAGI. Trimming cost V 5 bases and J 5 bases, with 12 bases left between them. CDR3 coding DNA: TGTGCCAGCAGTACGGACAGAGGGAATGAAAAACTGTTTTTT. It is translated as CASSTDRGNEKLFF.

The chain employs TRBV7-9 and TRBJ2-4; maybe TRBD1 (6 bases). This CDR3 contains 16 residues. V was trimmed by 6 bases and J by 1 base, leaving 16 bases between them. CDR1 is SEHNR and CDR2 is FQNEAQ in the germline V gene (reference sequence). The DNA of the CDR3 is TGTGCCAGCAGTTTCTCCCCAAGGGGGGCCAAAAACATTCAGTACTTC. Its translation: CASSFSPRGAKNIQYF.

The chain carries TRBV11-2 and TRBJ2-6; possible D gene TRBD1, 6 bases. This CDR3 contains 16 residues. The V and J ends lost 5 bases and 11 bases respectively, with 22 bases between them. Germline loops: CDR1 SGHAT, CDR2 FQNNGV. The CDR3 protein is CASSLVGGIVSDVLTF. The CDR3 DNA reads TGTGCCAGCAGCCTGGTTGGGGGCATTGTATCTGACGTCCTGACTTTC. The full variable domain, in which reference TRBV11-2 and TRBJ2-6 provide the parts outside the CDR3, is EAGVAQSPRYKIIEKRQSVAFWCNPISGHATLYWYQQILGQGPKLLIQFQNNGVVDDSQLPKDRFSAERLKGVDSTLKIQPAKLEDSAVYLCASSLVGGIVSDVLTFGAGSRLTVL.

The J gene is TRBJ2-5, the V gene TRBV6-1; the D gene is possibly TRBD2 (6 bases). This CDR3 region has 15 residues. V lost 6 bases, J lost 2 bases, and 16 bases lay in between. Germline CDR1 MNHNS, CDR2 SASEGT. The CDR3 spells CASSHRGATQETQYF. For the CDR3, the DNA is TGTGCCAGCAGCCATCGCGGGGCTACTCAAGAGACCCAGTACTTC.

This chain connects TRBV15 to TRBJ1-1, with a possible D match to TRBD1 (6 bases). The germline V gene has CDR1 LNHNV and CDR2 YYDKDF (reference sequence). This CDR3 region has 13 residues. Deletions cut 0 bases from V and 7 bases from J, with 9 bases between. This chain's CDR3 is CATSREGADEAFF. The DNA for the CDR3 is TGTGCCACCAGCAGAGAGGGGGCCGATGAAGCTTTCTTT.

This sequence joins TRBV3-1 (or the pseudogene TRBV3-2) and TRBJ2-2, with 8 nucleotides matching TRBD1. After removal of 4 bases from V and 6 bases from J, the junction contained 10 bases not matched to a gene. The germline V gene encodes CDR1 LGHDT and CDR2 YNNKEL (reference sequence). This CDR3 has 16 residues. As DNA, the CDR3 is TGTGCCAGCAGCCGAAAAGGACAGGGCAGGTCCGGGGAGCTGTTTTTT. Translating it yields CASSRKGQGRSGELFF.

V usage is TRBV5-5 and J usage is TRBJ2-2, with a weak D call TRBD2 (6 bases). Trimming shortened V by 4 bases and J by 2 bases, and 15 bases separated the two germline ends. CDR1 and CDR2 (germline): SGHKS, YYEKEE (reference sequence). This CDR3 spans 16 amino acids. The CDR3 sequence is CASSPIADSNTGELFF. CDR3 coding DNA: TGTGCCAGCAGCCCTATAGCGGATTCTAACACCGGGGAGCTGTTTTTT.

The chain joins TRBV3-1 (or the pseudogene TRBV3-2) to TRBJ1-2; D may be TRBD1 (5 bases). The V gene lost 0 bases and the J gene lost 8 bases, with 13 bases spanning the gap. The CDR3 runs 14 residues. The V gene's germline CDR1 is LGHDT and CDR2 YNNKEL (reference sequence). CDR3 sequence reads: CASSQDLRGSGYTF. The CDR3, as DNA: TGTGCCAGCAGCCAAGATCTAAGGGGAAGCGGCTACACCTTC.

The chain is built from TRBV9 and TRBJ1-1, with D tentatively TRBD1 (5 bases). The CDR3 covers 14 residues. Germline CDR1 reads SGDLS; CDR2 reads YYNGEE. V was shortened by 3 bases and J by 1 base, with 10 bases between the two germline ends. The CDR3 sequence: CASSARGGNTEAFF. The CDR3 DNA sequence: TGTGCCAGCAGCGCCCGCGGGGGGAACACTGAAGCTTTCTTT.

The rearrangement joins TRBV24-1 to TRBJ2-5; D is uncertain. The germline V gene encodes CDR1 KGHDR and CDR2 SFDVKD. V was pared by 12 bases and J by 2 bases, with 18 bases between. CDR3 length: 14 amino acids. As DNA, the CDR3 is TGTGCCGCCCCTCCCACAGAGAATCAAGAGACCCAGTACTTC. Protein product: CAAPPTENQETQYF.

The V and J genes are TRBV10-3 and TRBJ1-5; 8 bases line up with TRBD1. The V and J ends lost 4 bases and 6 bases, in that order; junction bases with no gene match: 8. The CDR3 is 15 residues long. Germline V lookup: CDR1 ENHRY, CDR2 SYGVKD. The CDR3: CAISVTTGVGQPQHF. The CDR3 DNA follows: TGTGCCATCAGTGTAACGACAGGGGTCGGTCAGCCCCAGCATTTT.

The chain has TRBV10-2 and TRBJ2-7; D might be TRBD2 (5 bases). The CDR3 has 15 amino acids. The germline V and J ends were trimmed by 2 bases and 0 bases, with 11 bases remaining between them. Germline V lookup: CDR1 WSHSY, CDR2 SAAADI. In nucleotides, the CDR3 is TGCGCCAGCAGTGAGCCACAAGACTACTCCTACGAGCAGTACTTC. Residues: CASSEPQDYSYEQYF.

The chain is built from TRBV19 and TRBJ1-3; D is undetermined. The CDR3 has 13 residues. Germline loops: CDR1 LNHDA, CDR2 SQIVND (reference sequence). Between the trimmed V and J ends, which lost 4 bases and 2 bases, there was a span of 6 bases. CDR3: CASSTTPGNTIYF. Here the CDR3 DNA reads TGTGCCAGTAGTACTACTCCTGGAAACACCATATATTTT. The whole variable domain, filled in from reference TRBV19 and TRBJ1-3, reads DGGITQSPKYLFRKEGQNVTLSCEQNLNHDAMYWYRQDPGQGLRLIYYSQIVNDFQKGDIAEGYSVSREKKESFPLTVTSAQKNPTAFYLCASSTTPGNTIYFGEGSWLTVV.

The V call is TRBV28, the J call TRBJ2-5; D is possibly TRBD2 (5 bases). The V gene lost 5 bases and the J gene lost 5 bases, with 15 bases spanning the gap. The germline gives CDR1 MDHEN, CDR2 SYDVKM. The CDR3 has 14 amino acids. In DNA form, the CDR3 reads TGTGCCAGCAGTCCAACACTTTCGGGGGAGACCCAGTACTTC. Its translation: CASSPTLSGETQYF.

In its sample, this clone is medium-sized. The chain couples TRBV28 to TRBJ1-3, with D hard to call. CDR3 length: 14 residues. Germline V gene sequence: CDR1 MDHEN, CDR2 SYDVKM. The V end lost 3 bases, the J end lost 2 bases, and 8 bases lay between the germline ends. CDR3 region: CASSLSHPGNTIYF. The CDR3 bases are TGTGCCAGCAGTTTGTCCCATCCTGGAAACACCATATATTTT. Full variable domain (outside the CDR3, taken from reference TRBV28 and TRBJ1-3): DVKVTQSSRYLVKRTGEKVFLECVQDMDHENMFWYRQDPGLGLRLIYFSYDVKMKEKGDIPEGYSVSREKKERFSLILESASTNQTSMYLCASSLSHPGNTIYFGEGSWLTVV.

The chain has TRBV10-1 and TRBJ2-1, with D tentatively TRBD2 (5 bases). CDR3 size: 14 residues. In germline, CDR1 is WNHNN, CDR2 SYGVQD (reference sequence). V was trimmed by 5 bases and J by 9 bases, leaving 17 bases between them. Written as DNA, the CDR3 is TGCGCCAGCAGTACTTTGGGGTCTGGGAGTGAGCAGTTCTTC. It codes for CASSTLGSGSEQFF.

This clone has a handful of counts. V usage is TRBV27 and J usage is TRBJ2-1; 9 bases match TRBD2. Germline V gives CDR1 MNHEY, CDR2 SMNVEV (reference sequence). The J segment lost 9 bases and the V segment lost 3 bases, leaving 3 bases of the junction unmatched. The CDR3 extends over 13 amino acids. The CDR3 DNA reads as TGTGCCAGCAGTTTTGGCGGGAGGGTTGAGCAGTTCTTC. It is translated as CASSFGGRVEQFF.

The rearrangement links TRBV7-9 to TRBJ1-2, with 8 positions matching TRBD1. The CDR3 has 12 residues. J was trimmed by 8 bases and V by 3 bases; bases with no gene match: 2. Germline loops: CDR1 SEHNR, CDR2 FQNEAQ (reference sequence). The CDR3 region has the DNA TGTGCCAGCAGCTTCCAGGGGGCAGGCTACACCTTC. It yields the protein CASSFQGAGYTF.

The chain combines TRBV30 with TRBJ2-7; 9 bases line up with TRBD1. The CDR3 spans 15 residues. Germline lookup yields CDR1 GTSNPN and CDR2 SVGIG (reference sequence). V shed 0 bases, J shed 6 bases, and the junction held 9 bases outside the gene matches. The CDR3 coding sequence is TGTGCCTGGAGTGTCTTCCCGGGACAGGGCGCCGAGCAGTACTTC. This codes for CAWSVFPGQGAEQYF.

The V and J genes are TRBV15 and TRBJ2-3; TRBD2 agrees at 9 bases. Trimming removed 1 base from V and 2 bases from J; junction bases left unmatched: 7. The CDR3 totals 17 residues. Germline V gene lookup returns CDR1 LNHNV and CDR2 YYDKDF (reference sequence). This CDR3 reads CATSRGWAGGDTDTQYF. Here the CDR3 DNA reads TGTGCCACCAGCAGAGGCTGGGCGGGGGGGGACACAGATACGCAGTATTTT.

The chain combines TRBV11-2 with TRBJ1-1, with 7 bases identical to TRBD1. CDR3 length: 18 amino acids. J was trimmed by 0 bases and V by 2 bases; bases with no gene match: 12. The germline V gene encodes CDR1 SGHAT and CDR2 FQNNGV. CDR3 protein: CASSLSWAGGPMNTEAFF. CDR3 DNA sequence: TGTGCCAGCAGCTTATCTTGGGCAGGGGGTCCCATGAACACTGAAGCTTTCTTT.

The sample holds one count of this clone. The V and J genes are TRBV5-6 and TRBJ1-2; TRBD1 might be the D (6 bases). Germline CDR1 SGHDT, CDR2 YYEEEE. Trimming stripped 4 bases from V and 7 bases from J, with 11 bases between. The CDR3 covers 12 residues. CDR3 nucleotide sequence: TGTGCCAGCAGCCGAATGGGGGCTGGCTACACCTTC. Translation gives CASSRMGAGYTF.

The CDR3 DNA is TGTGCCAGCAGCTTTCGACTAGTCTCCTACAATGAGCAGTTCTTC. Residues: CASSFRLVSYNEQFF. The chain recombines TRBV7-2 with TRBJ2-1; a weak D match, TRBD2 (6 bases). The CDR3 is 15 amino acids. The V and J ends lost 3 bases and 0 bases respectively, with 9 bases between them. Germline assignment: CDR1 SGHTA and CDR2 FQGNSA.

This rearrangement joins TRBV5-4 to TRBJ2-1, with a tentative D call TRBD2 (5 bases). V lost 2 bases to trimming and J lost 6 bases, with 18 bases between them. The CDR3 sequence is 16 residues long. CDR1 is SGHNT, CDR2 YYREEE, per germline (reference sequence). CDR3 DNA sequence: TGTGCCAGCAGCTTCCGGGGTTTTGACATCGGCAATGAGCAGTTCTTC. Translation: CASSFRGFDIGNEQFF.

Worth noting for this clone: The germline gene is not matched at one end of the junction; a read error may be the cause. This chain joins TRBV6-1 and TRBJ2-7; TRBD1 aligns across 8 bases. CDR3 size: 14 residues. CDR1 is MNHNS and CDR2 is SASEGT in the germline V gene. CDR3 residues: CASCEQGGSYEQYF. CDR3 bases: TGTGCCAGCTGTGAACAGGGGGGTTCCTACGAGCAGTACTTC.

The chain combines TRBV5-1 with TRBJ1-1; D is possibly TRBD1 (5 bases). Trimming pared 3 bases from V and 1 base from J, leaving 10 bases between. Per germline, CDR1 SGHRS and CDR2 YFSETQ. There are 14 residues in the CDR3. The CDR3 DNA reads TGCGCCAGCAGCTCTAAAACAGGGAACACTGAAGCTTTCTTT. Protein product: CASSSKTGNTEAFF. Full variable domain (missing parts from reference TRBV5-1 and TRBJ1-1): KAGVTQTPRYLIKTRGQQVTLSCSPISGHRSVSWYQQTPGQGLQFLFEYFSETQRNKGNFPGRFSGRQFSNSRSEMNVSTLELGDSALYLCASSSKTGNTEAFFGQGTRLTVV.

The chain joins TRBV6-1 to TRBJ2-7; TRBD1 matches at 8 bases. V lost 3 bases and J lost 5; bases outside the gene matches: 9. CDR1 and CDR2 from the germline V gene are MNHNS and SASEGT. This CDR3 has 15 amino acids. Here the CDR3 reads CASSEARTGRNEQYF. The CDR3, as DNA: TGTGCCAGCAGTGAGGCCCGGACAGGGCGCAACGAGCAGTACTTC.

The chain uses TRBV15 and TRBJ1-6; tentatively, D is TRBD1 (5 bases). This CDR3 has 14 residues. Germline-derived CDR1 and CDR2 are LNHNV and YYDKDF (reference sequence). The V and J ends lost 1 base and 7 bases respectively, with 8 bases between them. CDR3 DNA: TGTGCCACCAGCAGAGGGCAGGGAAATTCACCCCTCCACTTT. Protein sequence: CATSRGQGNSPLHF.